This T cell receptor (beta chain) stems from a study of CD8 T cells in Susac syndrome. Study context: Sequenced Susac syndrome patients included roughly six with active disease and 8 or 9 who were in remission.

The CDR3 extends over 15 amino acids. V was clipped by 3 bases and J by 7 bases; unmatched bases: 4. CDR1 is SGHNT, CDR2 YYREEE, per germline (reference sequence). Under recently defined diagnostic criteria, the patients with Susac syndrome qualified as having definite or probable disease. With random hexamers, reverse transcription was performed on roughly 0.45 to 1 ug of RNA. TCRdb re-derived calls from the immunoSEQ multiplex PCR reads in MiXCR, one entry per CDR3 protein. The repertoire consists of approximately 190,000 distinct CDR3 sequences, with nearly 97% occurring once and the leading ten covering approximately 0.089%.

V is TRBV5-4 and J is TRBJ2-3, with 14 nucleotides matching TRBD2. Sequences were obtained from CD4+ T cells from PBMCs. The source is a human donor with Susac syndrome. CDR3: CASSYRLAGGNTQYF. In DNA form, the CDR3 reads TGTGCCAGCAGCTACCGACTAGCGGGGGGGAATACGCAGTATTTT.